This T cell receptor beta chain was sequenced in a study of blood T cell repertoires in COVID-19. CDR1 and CDR2 from the germline V gene are LNHDA and SQIVND (reference sequence). The CDR3 totals 14 residues. V lost 5 bases, J lost 0 bases, and 7 bases lay in between. Repertoires were generated with immunoSEQ multiplex PCR, while TCRdb's copy carries only in-frame clones and drops some. The sample consists of approximately 440,000 clones, roughly 91% of them appearing once. Source material: PBMCs or T cells enriched from blood (not recorded which). This sequence joins TRBV19 and TRBJ1-4, with unresolved D. The receptor was isolated from a man younger than 35 who had recovered from COVID-19. This chain's CDR3 is CASSPSATNEKLFF. The CDR3 DNA is TGTGCCAGTAGTCCCAGTGCAACTAATGAAAAACTGTTTTTT. Filled out from reference TRBV19 and TRBJ1-4, the complete variable domain reads DGGITQSPKYLFRKEGQNVTLSCEQNLNHDAMYWYRQDPGQGLRLIYYSQIVNDFQKGDIAEGYSVSREKKESFPLTVTSAQKNPTAFYLCASSPSATNEKLFFGSGTQLSVL.